This T cell receptor (beta chain) was found in a study of T cell responses to AZD1222 COVID-19 vaccine. Study-wide results and caveats: Donors, mostly white British, included more females; clonal diversity was possibly underestimated. Nearly half of spike-specific TCRs reportedly target variant regions that are unmutated in the B.1.351 and B.1.1.7 variants. Across the whole spike, CD4 TCRs peaked at regions 160-218 and 743-854.

Generated by immunoSEQ multiplex PCR, the TCRdb table keeps only in-frame clones and is missing some. The sample has under 200,000 clones; about nine tenths are singletons. Notes on this clone: Its target is not known.

The CDR3 covers 15 residues. Trimming took 3 bases from V and 8 from J, leaving 22 bases between them. CDR1 and CDR2 from the germline V gene are GTSNPN and SVGIG (reference sequence). This TCR was recovered from an adult in good health. The chain couples TRBV30 to TRBJ1-2; no clear D gene. The sequencing used peripheral blood, collected on day 0 of MenACWY control vaccination. CDR3 in amino acids: CAWRTRGGPGPGYTF. CDR3 sequence (DNA): TGTGCCTGGAGGACTCGCGGAGGGCCCGGCCCGGGCTACACCTTC.